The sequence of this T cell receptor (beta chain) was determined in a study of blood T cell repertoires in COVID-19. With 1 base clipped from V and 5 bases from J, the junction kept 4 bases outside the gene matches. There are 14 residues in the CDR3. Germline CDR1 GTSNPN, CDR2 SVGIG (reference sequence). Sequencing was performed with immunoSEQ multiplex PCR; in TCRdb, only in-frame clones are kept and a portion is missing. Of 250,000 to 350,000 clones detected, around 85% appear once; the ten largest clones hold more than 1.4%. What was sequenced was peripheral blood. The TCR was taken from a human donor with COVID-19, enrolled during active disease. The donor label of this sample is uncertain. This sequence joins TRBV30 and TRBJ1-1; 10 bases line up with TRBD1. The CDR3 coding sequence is TGTGCCTGGAGTGGCGACAGGGGGCGGACTGAAGCTTTCTTT. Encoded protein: CAWSGDRGRTEAFF.